This TCR beta chain is from a study of blood T cell repertoires in COVID-19. With 3 bases removed from V and 7 bases from J, the gap between germline ends came to 22 bases. The germline gives CDR1 SEHNR, CDR2 FQNEAQ (reference sequence). The CDR3 has 16 amino acids. The repertoire was sequenced with immunoSEQ multiplex PCR; TCRdb's copy has only in-frame clones and lacks some. The table lists fewer than 350,000 clones, about 91% of them singletons. A single count supports this clone. Sample: PBMCs or T cells enriched from blood (not recorded which). This chain links TRBV7-9 with TRBJ2-7; TRBD1 might be the D (5 bases). The source of this sequence is a man aged 40-49 years who had been exposed to COVID-19. The CDR3 spells CASSFDREDKVGEQYF. The CDR3 nucleotides are TGTGCCAGCAGCTTCGATAGAGAGGACAAGGTTGGTGAGCAGTACTTC. Using reference TRBV7-9 and TRBJ2-7 for the parts outside the CDR3, the full variable domain is DTGVSQNPRHKITKRGQNVTFRCDPISEHNRLYWYRQTLGQGPEFLTYFQNEAQLEKSRLLSDRFSAERPKGSFSTLEIQRTEQGDSAMYLCASSFDREDKVGEQYFGPGTRLTVT.